This TCR beta chain was captured by sequencing in a study of T cell responses to AZD1222 COVID-19 vaccine. Broader study findings: The donor cohort was predominantly white British with a female majority, and clonal diversity may have been underestimated. After the peak T cell response, and only then, were repertoires sampled.

Method: immunoSEQ multiplex PCR; TCRdb's copy keeps in-frame clones and lacks some. The sample records more than 65,000 clones, approximately 87% being singletons. The CDR3 runs 13 residues. Trimming took 1 base from V and 8 from J, leaving 11 bases between them. From germline, CDR1 is LNHNV and CDR2 YYDKDF (reference sequence). Of note for this clone: Its specificity is not known.

The source material was peripheral blood, sampled 28 days after the second AZD1222 dose. The source is an adult who received the AZD1222 COVID-19 vaccine. The chain recombines TRBV15 with TRBJ1-2; no reliable D call. The CDR3 spells CATSRVGFDGYTF. The CDR3 DNA reads TGTGCCACCAGCAGAGTGGGCTTTGACGGCTACACCTTC.